This T cell receptor (beta chain) was recorded in a study of human T cells and chemical hapten exposure. The overall study: The sensitizing agent was 2% DPC, placed on roughly 2 cm by roughly 2 cm of upper inner arm skin. Patch tests applied 0.01% DPC to the upper back, read at 6 days.

CDR3 length: 16 amino acids. Germline lookup yields CDR1 SGHRS and CDR2 YFSETQ. Trimming took 5 bases from V and 0 from J; bases not matched to a gene: 3. TCRdb processed the RACE reads anew with MiXCR; each CDR3 protein has one entry. The sample yields 150,000 to 200,000 distinct CDR3 sequences, about 14% seen once. In its sample, this clonotype was seen a few times. Its specificity is not known. Time point described: patch test 1, 2 weeks after DPC sensitization. As for treatment: therapeutic diphenylcyclopropenone sensitization with weekly scalp DPC. Study outcomes and limitations: No shift was seen in TCRs above 1 in 1000 frequency with DPC sensitization. Clustering by CDR3 similarity yielded significantly more large clusters from expanded TCRs than controls.

Here the sequenced sample was whole blood, taken in connection with sensitization to the hapten diphenylcyclopropenone (DPC). This TCR was recovered from a woman aged 25 to 39 with alopecia areata. Some clones in this sample may be carry-over from other donors' samples. This chain joins TRBV5-1 and TRBJ1-6; 9 bases are a match to TRBD1. CDR3 in DNA: TGCGCCAGCAGGGAGACAGGGGGCTCCTATAATTCACCCCTCCACTTT. Residues: CASRETGGSYNSPLHF.